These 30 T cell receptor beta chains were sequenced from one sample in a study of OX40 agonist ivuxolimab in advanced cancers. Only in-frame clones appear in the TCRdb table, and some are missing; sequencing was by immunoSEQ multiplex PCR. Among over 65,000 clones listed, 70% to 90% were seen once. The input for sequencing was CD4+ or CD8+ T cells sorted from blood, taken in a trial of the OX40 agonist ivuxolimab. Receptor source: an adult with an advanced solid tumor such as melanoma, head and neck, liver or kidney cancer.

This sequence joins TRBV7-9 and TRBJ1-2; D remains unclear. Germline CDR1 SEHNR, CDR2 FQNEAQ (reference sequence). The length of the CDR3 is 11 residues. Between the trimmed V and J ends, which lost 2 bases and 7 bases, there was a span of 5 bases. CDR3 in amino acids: CASSLSGGYTF. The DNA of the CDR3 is TGTGCCAGCAGCTTATCGGGTGGCTACACCTTC.

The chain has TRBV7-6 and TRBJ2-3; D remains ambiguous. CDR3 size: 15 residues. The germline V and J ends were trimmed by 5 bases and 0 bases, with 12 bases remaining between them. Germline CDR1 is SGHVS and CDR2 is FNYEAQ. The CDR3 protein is CASSPQQTSTDTQYF. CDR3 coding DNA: TGTGCCAGCAGCCCCCAACAGACCAGCACAGATACGCAGTATTTT.

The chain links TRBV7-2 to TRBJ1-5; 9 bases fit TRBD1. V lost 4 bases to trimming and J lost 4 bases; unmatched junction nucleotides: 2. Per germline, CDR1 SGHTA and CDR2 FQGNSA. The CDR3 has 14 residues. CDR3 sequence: CASSYGTGNQPQHF. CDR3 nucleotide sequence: TGTGCCAGCAGCTACGGGACAGGGAATCAGCCCCAGCATTTT. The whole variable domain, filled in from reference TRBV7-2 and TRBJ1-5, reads GAGVSQSPSNKVTEKGKDVELRCDPISGHTALYWYRQSLGQGLEFLIYFQGNSAPDKSGLPSDRFSAERTGGSVSTLTIQRTQQEDSAVYLCASSYGTGNQPQHFGDGTRLSIL.

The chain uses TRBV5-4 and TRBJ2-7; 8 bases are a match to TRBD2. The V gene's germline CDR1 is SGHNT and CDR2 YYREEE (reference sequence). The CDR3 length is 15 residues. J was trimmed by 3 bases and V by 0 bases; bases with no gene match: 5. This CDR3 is CASSLEPGGDYEQYF. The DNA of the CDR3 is TGTGCCAGCAGCTTGGAACCGGGAGGGGACTACGAGCAGTACTTC.

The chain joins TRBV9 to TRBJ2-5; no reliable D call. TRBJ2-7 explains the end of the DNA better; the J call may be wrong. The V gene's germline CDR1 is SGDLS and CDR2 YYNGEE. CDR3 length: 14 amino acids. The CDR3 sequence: CASSVGQSSYEQYF. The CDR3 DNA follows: TGTGCCAGCAGCGTAGGGCAGAGCTCCTACGAGCAGTACTTC.

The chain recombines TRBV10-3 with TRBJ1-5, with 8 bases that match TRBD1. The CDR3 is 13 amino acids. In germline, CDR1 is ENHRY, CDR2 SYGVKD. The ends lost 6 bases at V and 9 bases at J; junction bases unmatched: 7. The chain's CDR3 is CAISSGGGGPQHF. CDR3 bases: TGTGCCATCAGCTCAGGGGGCGGAGGGCCCCAGCATTTT.

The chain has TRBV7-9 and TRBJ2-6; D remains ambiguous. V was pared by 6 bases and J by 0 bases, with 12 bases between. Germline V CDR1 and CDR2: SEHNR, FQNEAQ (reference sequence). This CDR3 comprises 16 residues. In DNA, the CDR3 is TGTGCCAGCAGGGGCGAAGACCGCTCTGGGGCCAACGTCCTGACTTTC. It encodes CASRGEDRSGANVLTF.

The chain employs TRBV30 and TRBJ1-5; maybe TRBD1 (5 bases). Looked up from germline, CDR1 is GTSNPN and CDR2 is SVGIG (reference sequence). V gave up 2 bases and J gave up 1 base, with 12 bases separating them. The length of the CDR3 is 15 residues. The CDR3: CAWSRGANSNQPQHF. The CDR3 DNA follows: TGTGCCTGGAGTAGAGGGGCCAACAGCAATCAGCCCCAGCATTTT.

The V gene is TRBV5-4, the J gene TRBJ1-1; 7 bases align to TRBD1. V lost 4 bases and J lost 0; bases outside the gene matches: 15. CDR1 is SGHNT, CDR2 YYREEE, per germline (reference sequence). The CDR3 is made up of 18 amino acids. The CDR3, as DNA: TGTGCCAGCAGCAGAGGACAGGAGGTTACCCTTTTGAACACTGAAGCTTTCTTT. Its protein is CASSRGQEVTLLNTEAFF. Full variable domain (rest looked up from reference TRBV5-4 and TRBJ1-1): ETGVTQSPTHLIKTRGQQVTLRCSSQSGHNTVSWYQQALGQGPQFIFQYYREEENGRGNFPPRFSGLQFPNYSSELNVNALELDDSALYLCASSRGQEVTLLNTEAFFGQGTRLTVV.

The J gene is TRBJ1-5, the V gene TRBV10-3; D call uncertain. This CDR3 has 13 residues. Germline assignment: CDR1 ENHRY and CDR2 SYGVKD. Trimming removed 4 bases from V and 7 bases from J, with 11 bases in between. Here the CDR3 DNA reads TGTGCCATCAGTGCATCCCCGGGCCAGCCCCAGCATTTT. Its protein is CAISASPGQPQHF.

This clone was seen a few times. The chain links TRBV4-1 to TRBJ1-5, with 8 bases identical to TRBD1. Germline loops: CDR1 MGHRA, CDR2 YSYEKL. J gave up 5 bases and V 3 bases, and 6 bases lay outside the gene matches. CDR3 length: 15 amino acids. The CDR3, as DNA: TGCGCCAGCAGCCAGGGACAGGCATTAGATCAGCCCCAGCATTTT. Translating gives CASSQGQALDQPQHF.

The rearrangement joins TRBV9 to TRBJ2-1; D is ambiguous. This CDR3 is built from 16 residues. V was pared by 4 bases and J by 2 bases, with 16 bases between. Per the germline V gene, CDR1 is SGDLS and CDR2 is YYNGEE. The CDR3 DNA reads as TGTGCCAGCAGCCTACTGGGCTTCTCGACCTACAATGAGCAGTTCTTC. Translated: CASSLLGFSTYNEQFF.

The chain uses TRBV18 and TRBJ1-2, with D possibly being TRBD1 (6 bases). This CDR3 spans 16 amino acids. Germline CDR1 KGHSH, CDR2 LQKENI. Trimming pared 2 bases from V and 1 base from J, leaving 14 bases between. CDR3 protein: CASSPGRQVINYGYTF. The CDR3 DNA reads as TGTGCCAGCTCACCAGGGAGACAGGTTATTAACTATGGCTACACCTTC.

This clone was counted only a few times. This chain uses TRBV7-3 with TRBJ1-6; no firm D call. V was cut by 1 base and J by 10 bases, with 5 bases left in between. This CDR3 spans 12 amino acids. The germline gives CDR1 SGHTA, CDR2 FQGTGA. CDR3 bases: TGTGCCAGCAGCTTAATGGGGTCACCCCTCCACTTT. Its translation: CASSLMGSPLHF. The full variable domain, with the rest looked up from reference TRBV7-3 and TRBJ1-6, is GAGVSQTPSNKVTEKGKYVELRCDPISGHTALYWYRQSLGQGPEFLIYFQGTGAADDSGLPNDRFFAVRPEGSVSTLKIQRTERGDSAVYLCASSLMGSPLHFGNGTRLTVT.

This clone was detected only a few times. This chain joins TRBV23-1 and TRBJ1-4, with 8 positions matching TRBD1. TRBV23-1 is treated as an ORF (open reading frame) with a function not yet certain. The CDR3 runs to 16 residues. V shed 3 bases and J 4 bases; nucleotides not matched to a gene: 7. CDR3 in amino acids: CASSQFRGRGNEKLFF. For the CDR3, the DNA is TGCGCCAGCAGTCAGTTCAGGGGGCGGGGTAATGAAAAACTGTTTTTT.

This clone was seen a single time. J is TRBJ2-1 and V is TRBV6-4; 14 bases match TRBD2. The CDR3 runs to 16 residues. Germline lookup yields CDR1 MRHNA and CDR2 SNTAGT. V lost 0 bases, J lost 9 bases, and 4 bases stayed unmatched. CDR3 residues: CASSDSRTSGGTEQFF. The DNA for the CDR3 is TGTGCCAGCAGTGACTCGAGGACTAGCGGGGGGACTGAGCAGTTCTTC.

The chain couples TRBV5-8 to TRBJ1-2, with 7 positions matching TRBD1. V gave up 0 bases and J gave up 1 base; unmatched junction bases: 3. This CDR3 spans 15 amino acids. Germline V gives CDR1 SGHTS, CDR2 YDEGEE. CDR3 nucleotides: TGTGCCAGCAGCTTGGGACAGGGCCTTAACTATGGCTACACCTTC. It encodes CASSLGQGLNYGYTF.

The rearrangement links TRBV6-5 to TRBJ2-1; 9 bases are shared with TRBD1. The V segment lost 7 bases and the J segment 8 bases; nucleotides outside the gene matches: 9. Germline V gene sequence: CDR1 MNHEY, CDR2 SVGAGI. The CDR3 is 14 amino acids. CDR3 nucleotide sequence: TGTGCCAGCACGGTGGTACAGGGGGCCTATGAGCAGTTCTTC. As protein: CASTVVQGAYEQFF.

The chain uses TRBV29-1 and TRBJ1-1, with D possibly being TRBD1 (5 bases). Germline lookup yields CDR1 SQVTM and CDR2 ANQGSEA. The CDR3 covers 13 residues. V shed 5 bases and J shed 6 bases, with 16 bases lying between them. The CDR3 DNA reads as TGCAGCGTTCCAGGGCCCAACAACGCTGAAGCTTTCTTT. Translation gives CSVPGPNNAEAFF.

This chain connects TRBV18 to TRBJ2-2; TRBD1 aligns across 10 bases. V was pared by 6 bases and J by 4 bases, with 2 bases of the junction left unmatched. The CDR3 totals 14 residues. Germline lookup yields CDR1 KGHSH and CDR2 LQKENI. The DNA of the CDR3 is TGTGCCAGCTCCCGGACAGGGGGCACCGGGGAGCTGTTTTTT. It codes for CASSRTGGTGELFF.

CDR3 amino acids: CASSPNSFGKLFF. CDR3 coding DNA: TGTGCCAGCAGCCCGAATTCTTTTGGAAAACTGTTTTTT. The chain links TRBV7-9 to TRBJ1-4; D remains ambiguous. Trimming cost V 5 bases and J 10 bases, with 14 bases left between them. CDR1 is SEHNR, CDR2 FQNEAQ, per germline (reference sequence). This CDR3 has 13 amino acids.

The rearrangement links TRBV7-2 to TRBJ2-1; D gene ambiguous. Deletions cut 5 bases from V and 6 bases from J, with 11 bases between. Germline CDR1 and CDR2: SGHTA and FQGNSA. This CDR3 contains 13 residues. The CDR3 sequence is CASSPRLLNEQFF. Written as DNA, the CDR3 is TGTGCCAGCAGCCCCCGGTTGCTCAATGAGCAGTTCTTC.

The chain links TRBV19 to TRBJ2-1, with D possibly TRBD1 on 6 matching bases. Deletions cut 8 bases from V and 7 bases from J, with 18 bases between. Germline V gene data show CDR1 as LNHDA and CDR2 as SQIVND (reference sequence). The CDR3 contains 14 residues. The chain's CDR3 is CASSKQGGGNEQFF. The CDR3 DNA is TGTGCCAGTTCAAAACAGGGTGGGGGAAATGAGCAGTTCTTC.

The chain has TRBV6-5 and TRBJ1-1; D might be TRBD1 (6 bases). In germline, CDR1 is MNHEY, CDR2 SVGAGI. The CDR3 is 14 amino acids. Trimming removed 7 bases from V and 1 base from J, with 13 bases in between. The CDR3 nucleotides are TGTGCCAGCAACACAGGGAACGGGAACACTGAAGCTTTCTTT. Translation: CASNTGNGNTEAFF.

This chain's CDR3 is CASRRGGSSYNEQFF. CDR3 sequence (DNA): TGTGCCAGCAGACGGGGGGGGAGCTCCTACAATGAGCAGTTCTTC. The chain combines TRBV6-5 with TRBJ2-1; the match to TRBD2 covers 8 bases. This CDR3 contains 15 residues. Germline lookup yields CDR1 MNHEY and CDR2 SVGAGI. Trimming at V came to 6 bases and at J to 0 bases, leaving 4 bases not matched to a gene.

This CDR3 is CASSPSQGATGELFF. In DNA form, the CDR3 reads TGTGCCAGCAGCCCCTCACAGGGGGCTACCGGGGAGCTGTTTTTT. The chain carries TRBV7-3 and TRBJ2-2, with 9 bases lining up with TRBD1. Germline V lookup: CDR1 SGHTA, CDR2 FQGTGA. The V segment lost 5 bases and the J segment 5 bases; nucleotides outside the gene matches: 6. CDR3 length equals 15 residues.

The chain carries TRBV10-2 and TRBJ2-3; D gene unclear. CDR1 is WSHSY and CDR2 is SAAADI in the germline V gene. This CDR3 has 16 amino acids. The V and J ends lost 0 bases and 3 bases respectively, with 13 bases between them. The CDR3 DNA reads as TGCGCCAGCAGTGAGTCGATTTATGGGGATACAGATACGCAGTATTTT. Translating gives CASSESIYGDTDTQYF.

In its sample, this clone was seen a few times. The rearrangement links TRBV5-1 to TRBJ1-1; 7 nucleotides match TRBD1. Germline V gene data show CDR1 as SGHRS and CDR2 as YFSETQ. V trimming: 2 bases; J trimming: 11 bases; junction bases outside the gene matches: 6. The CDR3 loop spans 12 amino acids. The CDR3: CASSFFRGVAFF. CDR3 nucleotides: TGCGCCAGCAGCTTTTTCAGGGGGGTCGCTTTCTTT. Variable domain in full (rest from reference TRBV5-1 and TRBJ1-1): KAGVTQTPRYLIKTRGQQVTLSCSPISGHRSVSWYQQTPGQGLQFLFEYFSETQRNKGNFPGRFSGRQFSNSRSEMNVSTLELGDSALYLCASSFFRGVAFFGQGTRLTVV.

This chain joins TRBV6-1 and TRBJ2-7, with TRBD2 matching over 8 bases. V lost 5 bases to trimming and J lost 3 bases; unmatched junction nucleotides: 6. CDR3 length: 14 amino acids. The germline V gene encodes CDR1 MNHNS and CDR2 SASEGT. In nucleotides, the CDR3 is TGTGCCAGCAGTCTTAGCGGGATGGGCTACGAGCAGTACTTC. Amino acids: CASSLSGMGYEQYF.

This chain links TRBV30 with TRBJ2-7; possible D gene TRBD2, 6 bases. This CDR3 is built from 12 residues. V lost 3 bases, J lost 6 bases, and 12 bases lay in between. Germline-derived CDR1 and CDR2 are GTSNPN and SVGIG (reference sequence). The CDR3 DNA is TGTGCCTGGAGGAGGGGAGGTGTCGAGCAGTACTTC. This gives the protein CAWRRGGVEQYF.